This T cell receptor beta chain was found in a study of blood T cell repertoires in COVID-19 (dated by TCRdb to about 2020). In the study overall: Samples covering the acute and convalescent phases of COVID-19 were provided by collaborators in the United States, Italy and Spain. Where available, HLA class I and class II types were taken from metadata supplied by the sample provider and were not determined by assay-based typing. The dataset comprised deeply sampled blood TCRbeta repertoires from subjects exposed to, actively infected with, or recovered from COVID-19. The repertoires were made available in a free public database intended to serve as a resource for research on the immune response to SARS-CoV-2. A de-identified subject ID, COVID-19 status, age in years and sex were almost always included in the sample metadata. The material from the prospective study consisted of cDNA or gDNA derived from T cells, B-cell-depleted T cells, or PBMCs. Samples came from the ongoing ImmuneRACE study (first 160 participants) plus 1,254 subjects from 6 global collaborators. On the study overall, not on this receptor specifically: The amount of clinical and demographic metadata varied by source and participant and was provided uncurated.

The V end gives up 6 bases and the J end 5 bases, leaving 10 bases in the junction not matched to a gene. Measured from the cysteine to the phenylalanine, the CDR3 is 15 residues long. The only DNA kept is the CDR3, 45 bases in frame from the first base. Per the germline V gene (reference sequence), LNHDA is the CDR1 and SQIVND is the CDR2. Each collaborating institution followed its own protocols to collect whole blood in K2EDTA tubes. For TCRbeta analysis, collaborators shipped samples in one of three forms: frozen whole blood, isolated PBMCs, or DNA extracted from either of those sample types. TCRbeta CDR3 regions were amplified from genomic DNA using the immunoSEQ Assay, a bias-controlled multiplex PCR. Processing in the source paper ran as follows. Within the assay, amplification of reference gene primers was used to estimate how many nucleated cells each sample contained. To quantify the absolute abundance of each unique TCRbeta CDR3 rearrangement, sequence reads were collapsed and filtered. For each sample, productive Simpson clonality was calculated by taking the square root of Simpson's diversity index across productive rearrangements. This is the immuneACCESS table as TCRdb keeps it, with only in-frame sequences that have V and J called. A part of the clones is gone; compared with another copy, unresolved V genes explain less than half, and the rest is unexplained. The D gene and trimming were derived from the DNA, and the V and J assignments and clone size from that table. Present in this sample are 130,000 to 150,000 clones, over 75% of which were seen just once. 1.5% to 2% of the sample is taken by the ten largest.

Of note for this clone: Its antigen is unknown. Base qualities are missing; no much larger clone stands one base away.

The sequence came from an older man with acute or convalescent COVID-19. Sequencing used peripheral blood. This chain joins TRBV19 to TRBJ1-1, with 9 bases aligning to TRBD1. The CDR3 here reads CASRTQGAGGTEAFF. The nucleotide sequence reads TGTGCCAGTAGGACACAGGGGGCCGGAGGGACTGAAGCTTTCTTT.